The rows below give T cell receptor beta chains drawn from one sample of a study of beta chain features in type 1 diabetes. Using immunoSEQ multiplex PCR, the repertoire was profiled, and TCRdb retains in-frame clones only, with some absent. The sample has 150,000 to 180,000 clones; about 8.1% are singletons. The specimen sequenced was central memory CD4+ T cells from blood. These receptors were taken from a man aged 18 to 35 in good health. Each CDR3 is given with its conserved first and last residue. Fields, in order: CDR3 DNA, CDR3 protein, V gene, D gene, J gene, clone size. The D gene is left open where the match is weak. Some rows have no size entry. The others give once, few or many, or a class for an expanded clone.

TGTGCCAGCAGTGACCCTCGCGGGACGGATAGCAATCAGCCCCAGCATTTT | CASSDPRGTDSNQPQHF | TRBV28 | . | TRBJ1-5 | few
TGCGCCAGCAGCCTCACAGGGGGACCCAGCGAGCAGTACTTC | CASSLTGGPSEQYF | TRBV4-1 | TRBD1 | TRBJ2-7 | .
TGCGCCAGCAGCTTGTTGGGGACAGGGGGTCCCCCTAATGAAAAACTGTTTTTT | CASSLLGTGGPPNEKLFF | TRBV5-1 | TRBD1 | TRBJ1-4 | .
TGTGCCAGCAGTTCCCAGGGAGAGGGAGGAGATACGCAGTATTTT | CASSSQGEGGDTQYF | TRBV28 | . | TRBJ2-3 | few
TGTGCCTGGAGACGGACCGGGGGAACTAACTATGGCTACACCTTC | CAWRRTGGTNYGYTF | TRBV30 | . | TRBJ1-2 | many
TGTGCCAGCAGCCGGGTACAGGGTTCTAATGGCTACACCTTC | CASSRVQGSNGYTF | TRBV11-2 | . | TRBJ1-2 | many
TGTGCCAGCAGCTTGTGGGTAGCGGGGGGGCAAGAGACCCAGTACTTC | CASSLWVAGGQETQYF | TRBV13 | TRBD2 | TRBJ2-5 | few
TGTGCCAGCAGCCGAAACACAGGGGAGGCCGATACGCAGTATTTT | CASSRNTGEADTQYF | TRBV13 | . | TRBJ2-3 | .
TGCGCCAGCAGCCAAGAGAGCTATGGCTACACCTTC | CASSQESYGYTF | TRBV4-3 | . | TRBJ1-2 | .
TGTGCCAGTACCGTTACAGGGACCCATGAGCAGTTCTTC | CASTVTGTHEQFF | TRBV19 | . | TRBJ2-1 | .
TGTGCCATCCGACTAGCCGGGGAGCTGTTTTTT | CAIRLAGELFF | TRBV10-3 | . | TRBJ2-2 | many
TGTGCCAGTGGGACAGTTGATCCCTACGAGCAGTACTTC | CASGTVDPYEQYF | TRBV28 | TRBD1 | TRBJ2-7 | .
TGTGCCAGTAGTCTCTCGAGGGACAACTATAGCAATCAGCCCCAGCATTTT | CASSLSRDNYSNQPQHF | TRBV19 | . | TRBJ1-5 | .
TGTGCCAGCAGCTTAGCGGGACAGACCTATGGCTACACCTTC | CASSLAGQTYGYTF | TRBV11-2 | TRBD1 | TRBJ1-2 | .
TGTGCCAGCAGCGCCGAAATGAGCGGGACCTACGAGCAGTACTTC | CASSAEMSGTYEQYF | TRBV14 | TRBD2 | TRBJ2-7 | .
TGTGCCAGCAGCCAAGACGAACAAAGGGGGCAGTATTTT | CASSQDEQRGQYF | TRBV9 | . | TRBJ2-3 | .
TGCGCCAGCAGTGCCAGCCGGACAGTTTATGGCTACACCTTC | CASSASRTVYGYTF | TRBV5-1 | . | TRBJ1-2 | .
TGTGCCTGGAGTAGGCGGAACCTCTATGGCTACACCTTC | CAWSRRNLYGYTF | TRBV30 | . | TRBJ1-2 | many
TGTGCCAGCAGCAAAACCGGGACACCAGAAAACTATGGCTACACCTTC | CASSKTGTPENYGYTF | TRBV25-1 | . | TRBJ1-2 | few
TGCAGCGTGGGGGGGGACAACTCCTACGAGCAGTACTTC | CSVGGDNSYEQYF | TRBV29-1 | . | TRBJ2-7 | .
TGTGCCATCAGTGAGTTGTCCCCGACTACAGGGTTCTATGAGGGGGCCAACGTCCTGACTTTC | CAISELSPTTGFYEGANVLTF | TRBV10-3 | . | TRBJ2-6 | .
TGCAGTGCTATCCAGGACTACGAGCAGTACTTC | CSAIQDYEQYF | TRBV20-1 | . | TRBJ2-7 | few
TGTGCCAGCAGTCCCGGACTAGCGGCCCATGAGCAGTTCTTC | CASSPGLAAHEQFF | TRBV28 | TRBD2 | TRBJ2-1 | few
TGCAGCGTTGAAGATTCTTCAGCGGGGAACACTGAAGCTTTCTTT | CSVEDSSAGNTEAFF | TRBV29-1 | . | TRBJ1-1 | few
TGCGCCAGCAGCTGGGACAGGGCCAACGAGCAGTACTTC | CASSWDRANEQYF | TRBV5-1 | TRBD1 | TRBJ2-7 | .
TGTGCCATCAGTGAGGGCGGGGTCCTCGAGACCCAGTACTTC | CAISEGGVLETQYF | TRBV10-3 | . | TRBJ2-5 | .
TGTGCCAGCAGTTACTCGACAAACTACCAAGAGACCCAGTACTTC | CASSYSTNYQETQYF | TRBV6-5 | . | TRBJ2-5 | few
TGTGCCAGCAGTTCTCTAGGAAGCACTGAAGCTTTCTTT | CASSSLGSTEAFF | TRBV6-1 | . | TRBJ1-1 | few
TGTGCCAGCAGCCTTAACGGGGCTAGCGGGGGGATCAATGAGCAGTTCTTC | CASSLNGASGGINEQFF | TRBV7-3 | TRBD2 | TRBJ2-1 | .
TGTGCCAGCAGTTTCCGAGCGGGCTTATACAATGAGCAGTTCTTC | CASSFRAGLYNEQFF | TRBV27 | . | TRBJ2-1 | .
TGTGCCAGCAGCTTGGCACAGATGAACACTGAAGCTTTCTTT | CASSLAQMNTEAFF | TRBV5-4 | . | TRBJ1-1 | few
TGTGCCAGCAGCTTCCTCCCAGGGGGCGGTCGGCACACTGAAGCTTTCTTT | CASSFLPGGGRHTEAFF | TRBV7-9 | TRBD1 | TRBJ1-1 | .
TGCGCCAGCAGCCAAGCCGACAGGGCTGCTAACTATGGCTACACCTTC | CASSQADRAANYGYTF | TRBV4-1 | TRBD1 | TRBJ1-2 | .
TGTGCCAGCAGCAAGTCTGGTGCCAGAAGCTCTGGAAACACCATATATTTT | CASSKSGARSSGNTIYF | TRBV7-9 | . | TRBJ1-3 | few
TGCGCCAGCAGCCAAGAATGGGGACTAGCGCAAGAGACCCAGTACTTC | CASSQEWGLAQETQYF | TRBV4-3 | TRBD2 | TRBJ2-5 | few
TGTGCCAGCAGCGTAGATGGGACAGTTTACAATGAGCAGTTCTTC | CASSVDGTVYNEQFF | TRBV9 | TRBD1 | TRBJ2-1 | .
TGTGCCAGCAGCCCGGGACATCTGAACACTGAAGCTTTCTTT | CASSPGHLNTEAFF | TRBV7-9 | . | TRBJ1-1 | many
TGCAGCGTTGGACTAGCGGGGGGCCGGGGAGATACGCAGTATTTT | CSVGLAGGRGDTQYF | TRBV29-1 | TRBD2 | TRBJ2-3 | few
TGTGCCAGCAGGAACAGACTAGCGGGAGGAGAGACCCAGTACTTC | CASRNRLAGGETQYF | TRBV25-1 | TRBD2 | TRBJ2-5 | .
TGTGCCTGCCAGGGAGGGGGCAATCAGCCCCAGCATTTT | CACQGGGNQPQHF | TRBV30 | . | TRBJ1-5 | .
TGTGCCAGCAGCTCCCGTTATAGCACAGATACGCAGTATTTT | CASSSRYSTDTQYF | TRBV4-2 | . | TRBJ2-3 | few
TGTGCCAGTATGAAGTTCTACGGGCGGGTTGAAGCTTTCTTT | CASMKFYGRVEAFF | TRBV19 | . | TRBJ1-1 | .
TGTGCCAGCATTACTAACGAGAGGGAGTTTGGTGAGCAGTTCTTC | CASITNEREFGEQFF | TRBV28 | . | TRBJ2-1 | few
TGTGCCACCAGCGGGGGGACGGCCTCCTACAATGAGCAGTTCTTC | CATSGGTASYNEQFF | TRBV15 | . | TRBJ2-1 | many
TGTGCCAGCTCACCTCTGGCAGGGAACAATGAGCAGTTCTTC | CASSPLAGNNEQFF | TRBV18 | . | TRBJ2-1 | many
TGTGCCAGTAGTATACCGGGACTAGCGATCAATGAGCAGTTCTTC | CASSIPGLAINEQFF | TRBV19 | TRBD2 | TRBJ2-1 | few
TGTGCCAGCAGTTTATTTAGTTCAGGGGGCAATCAGCCCCAGCATTTT | CASSLFSSGGNQPQHF | TRBV28 | . | TRBJ1-5 | few
TGTGCCGTCGGGGGGAGGAGGGAGACCCAGTACTTC | CAVGGRRETQYF | TRBV27 | TRBD2 | TRBJ2-5 | few
TGTGCCAGCAGCCAGCGTTTTGGTTCAAGCTCCTACGAGCAGTACTTC | CASSQRFGSSSYEQYF | TRBV9 | . | TRBJ2-7 | .
TGTGCCAGCAGCTTAGATCCTTTGCTAGAGTCCTACAATGAGCAGTTCTTC | CASSLDPLLESYNEQFF | TRBV7-2 | . | TRBJ2-1 | .
TGTGCCAGCTCCCGAACCGGACAGGGGGCGGATACGCAGTATTTT | CASSRTGQGADTQYF | TRBV18 | TRBD1 | TRBJ2-3 | .
TGCGCCAGCAGCTACCTCATTGACAGGGGGCGCGTATATGGCTACACCTTC | CASSYLIDRGRVYGYTF | TRBV5-1 | TRBD1 | TRBJ1-2 | .
TGTGCCAGCAGCTTGGCACAGGGGATCACTGAAGCTTTCTTT | CASSLAQGITEAFF | TRBV5-5 | TRBD1 | TRBJ1-1 | .
TGTGCCAGCAGCGCCGGACAGAACTATGGCTACACCTTC | CASSAGQNYGYTF | TRBV7-2 | . | TRBJ1-2 | .
TGTGCCAGCAGCGTAGGCGACAGGTACTCTGGAAACACCATATATTTT | CASSVGDRYSGNTIYF | TRBV9 | . | TRBJ1-3 | .
TGTGCCAGCAGTCCCAGGGTTACCTACGAGCAGTACTTC | CASSPRVTYEQYF | TRBV7-9 | . | TRBJ2-7 | many
TGTGCCAGCAGCGTAGCAGGACACCTCAATCAGCCCCAGCATTTT | CASSVAGHLNQPQHF | TRBV9 | . | TRBJ1-5 | few
TGTGCCAGCAGTTTATTACAAGCGGGGACGTACGAGCAGTACTTC | CASSLLQAGTYEQYF | TRBV28 | TRBD2 | TRBJ2-7 | few
TGCAGCGTGACTAGCGGATCCACCTACGAGCAGTACTTC | CSVTSGSTYEQYF | TRBV29-1 | TRBD2 | TRBJ2-7 | many
TGTGCCAGCAGCCTTCGGGGACAGGGGTTCTACGAGCAGTACTTC | CASSLRGQGFYEQYF | TRBV11-2 | TRBD1 | TRBJ2-7 | .